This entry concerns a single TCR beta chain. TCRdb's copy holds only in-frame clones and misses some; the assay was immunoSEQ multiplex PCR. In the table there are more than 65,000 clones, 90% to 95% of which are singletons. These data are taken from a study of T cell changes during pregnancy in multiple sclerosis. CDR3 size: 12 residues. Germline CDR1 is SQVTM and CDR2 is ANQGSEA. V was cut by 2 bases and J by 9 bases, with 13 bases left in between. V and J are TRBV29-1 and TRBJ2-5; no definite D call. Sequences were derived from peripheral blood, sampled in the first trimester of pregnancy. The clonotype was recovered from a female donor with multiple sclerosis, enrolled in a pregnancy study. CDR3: CSVESNRYPQYF. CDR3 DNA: TGCAGCGTTGAATCCAACCGGTACCCCCAGTACTTC.